What follows describes a single T cell receptor (beta chain). The V gene's germline CDR1 is MNHEY and CDR2 SMNVEV (reference sequence). The CDR3 contains 15 residues. V lost 1 base to trimming and J lost 0 bases, with 10 bases between them. Using immunoSEQ multiplex PCR, the repertoire was profiled, and TCRdb retains in-frame clones only, with some absent. The data contain approximately 80,000 clones, 94% of them singletons. This sample is drawn from a study of T cell changes during pregnancy in multiple sclerosis. Here the sequenced sample was peripheral blood, taken in the third trimester of pregnancy. This TCR derives from a female donor with multiple sclerosis, enrolled in a pregnancy study. The chain employs TRBV27 and TRBJ2-7; D might be TRBD2 (6 bases). CDR3: CASSLYAGSSYEQYF. CDR3 nucleotide sequence: TGTGCCAGCAGTTTATACGCGGGGAGCTCCTACGAGCAGTACTTC.